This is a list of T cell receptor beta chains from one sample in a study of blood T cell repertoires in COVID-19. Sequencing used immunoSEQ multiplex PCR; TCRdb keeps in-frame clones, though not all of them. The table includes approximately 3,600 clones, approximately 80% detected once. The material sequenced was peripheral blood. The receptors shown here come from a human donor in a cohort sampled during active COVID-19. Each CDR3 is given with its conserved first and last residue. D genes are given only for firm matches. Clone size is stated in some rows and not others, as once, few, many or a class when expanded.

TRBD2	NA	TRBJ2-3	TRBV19	TGTGCCAGTAGTATAGCGGACGGGAGGGGAGATACGCAGTATTTT	CASSIADGRGDTQYF
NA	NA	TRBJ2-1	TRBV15	TGTGCCACCAGCAGCGGTATTAGCTCCTACAATGAGCAGTTCTTC	CATSSGISSYNEQFF
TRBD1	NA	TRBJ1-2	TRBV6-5	TGTGCCAGCACGGTCTTGGGACAGACATATGGCTACACCTTC	CASTVLGQTYGYTF
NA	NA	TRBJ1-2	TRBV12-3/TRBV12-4	TGTGCCAGCAGTTTACTGGCCTCGAGGGGCTACACCTTC	CASSLLASRGYTF
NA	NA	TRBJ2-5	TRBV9	TGTGCCAGCTCCCGCCAGGGTTTAGAGACCCAGTACTTC	CASSRQGLETQYF
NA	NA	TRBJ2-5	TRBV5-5	TGTGCCAGCAGCTTGGGGGCAGGGGCCGGGACCCAGTACTTC	CASSLGAGAGTQYF
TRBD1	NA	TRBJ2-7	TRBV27	TGTGCCAGCAGTCGGGGACGAGGCGGGACAGGGTCCCGCGAGCAGTACTTC	CASSRGRGGTGSREQYF
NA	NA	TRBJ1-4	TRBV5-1	TGCGCCAGCAGCCAGATCGCTGGTGGGCAACTGTTTTTT	CASSQIAGGQLFF
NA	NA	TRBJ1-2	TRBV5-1	TGCGCCAGCAGCTTGGGTAGGGGGAACTATGGCTACACCTTC	CASSLGRGNYGYTF
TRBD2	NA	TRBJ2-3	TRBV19	TGTGCCAGTAGTATCCCGGGACTAGCGGACACAGATACGCAGTATTTT	CASSIPGLADTDTQYF
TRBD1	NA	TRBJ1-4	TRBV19	TGTGCCAGTAGGGGACAGATTGAAAAACTGTTTTTT	CASRGQIEKLFF
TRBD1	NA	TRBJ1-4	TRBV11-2	TGTGCCAGCAGTCGCGGACAGGGCACTAATGAAAAACTGTTTTTT	CASSRGQGTNEKLFF
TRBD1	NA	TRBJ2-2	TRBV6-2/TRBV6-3	TGTGCCAGCAGTTACTCAGAGGACAGGGATCGTCTCACCGGGGAGCTGTTTTTT	CASSYSEDRDRLTGELFF
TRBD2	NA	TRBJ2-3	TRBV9	TGTGCCAGCAGCGCTCGGAGGACTAGCCTGCCAGATACGCAGTATTTT	CASSARRTSLPDTQYF
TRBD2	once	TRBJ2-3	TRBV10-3	TGTGCCATCAGCCTACGGGGGGGCCTCGCAGATACGCAGTATTTT	CAISLRGGLADTQYF
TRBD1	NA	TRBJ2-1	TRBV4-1	TGCGCCAGCAGCGCGACCGGGACAGGACACAATGAGCAGTTCTTC	CASSATGTGHNEQFF